The clone carrying this TCR beta chain appeared many times. The antigen is undetermined. The data belong to a study of T cells in Graves' hyperthyroidism and ophthalmopathy. Study-level points and caveats: Most clonotypes expanded in the thyroid (above 0.001) were also present in blood. A model of 13 V-J pairs discriminated ophthalmopathy from stable hyperthyroidism.

The trim removed 4 bases at V and 2 bases at J, leaving 5 bases unmatched. The CDR3 contains 15 residues. CDR1 is LNHNV and CDR2 is YYDKDF in the germline V gene (reference sequence). Researchers took RNA transcripts and amplified the TCR beta CDR3 regions from them. Researchers ran a first-round RT-PCR on the TCR CDR3 using the HTBI primer set. TCRdb fed the multiplex PCR reads into MiXCR, producing one record per CDR3 protein. The sample holds a few hundred thousand distinct CDR3 sequences, approximately 14% seen once. The clonotype was recovered from a woman in her late teens or twenties with Graves' hyperthyroidism. The sample consisted of blood. V usage is TRBV15 and J usage is TRBJ1-5; the match to TRBD1 covers 7 bases. CDR3 loop: CATSNRGQGNQPQHF. The DNA of the CDR3 is TGTGCCACCAGCAACAGGGGCCAAGGCAATCAGCCCCAGCATTTT.